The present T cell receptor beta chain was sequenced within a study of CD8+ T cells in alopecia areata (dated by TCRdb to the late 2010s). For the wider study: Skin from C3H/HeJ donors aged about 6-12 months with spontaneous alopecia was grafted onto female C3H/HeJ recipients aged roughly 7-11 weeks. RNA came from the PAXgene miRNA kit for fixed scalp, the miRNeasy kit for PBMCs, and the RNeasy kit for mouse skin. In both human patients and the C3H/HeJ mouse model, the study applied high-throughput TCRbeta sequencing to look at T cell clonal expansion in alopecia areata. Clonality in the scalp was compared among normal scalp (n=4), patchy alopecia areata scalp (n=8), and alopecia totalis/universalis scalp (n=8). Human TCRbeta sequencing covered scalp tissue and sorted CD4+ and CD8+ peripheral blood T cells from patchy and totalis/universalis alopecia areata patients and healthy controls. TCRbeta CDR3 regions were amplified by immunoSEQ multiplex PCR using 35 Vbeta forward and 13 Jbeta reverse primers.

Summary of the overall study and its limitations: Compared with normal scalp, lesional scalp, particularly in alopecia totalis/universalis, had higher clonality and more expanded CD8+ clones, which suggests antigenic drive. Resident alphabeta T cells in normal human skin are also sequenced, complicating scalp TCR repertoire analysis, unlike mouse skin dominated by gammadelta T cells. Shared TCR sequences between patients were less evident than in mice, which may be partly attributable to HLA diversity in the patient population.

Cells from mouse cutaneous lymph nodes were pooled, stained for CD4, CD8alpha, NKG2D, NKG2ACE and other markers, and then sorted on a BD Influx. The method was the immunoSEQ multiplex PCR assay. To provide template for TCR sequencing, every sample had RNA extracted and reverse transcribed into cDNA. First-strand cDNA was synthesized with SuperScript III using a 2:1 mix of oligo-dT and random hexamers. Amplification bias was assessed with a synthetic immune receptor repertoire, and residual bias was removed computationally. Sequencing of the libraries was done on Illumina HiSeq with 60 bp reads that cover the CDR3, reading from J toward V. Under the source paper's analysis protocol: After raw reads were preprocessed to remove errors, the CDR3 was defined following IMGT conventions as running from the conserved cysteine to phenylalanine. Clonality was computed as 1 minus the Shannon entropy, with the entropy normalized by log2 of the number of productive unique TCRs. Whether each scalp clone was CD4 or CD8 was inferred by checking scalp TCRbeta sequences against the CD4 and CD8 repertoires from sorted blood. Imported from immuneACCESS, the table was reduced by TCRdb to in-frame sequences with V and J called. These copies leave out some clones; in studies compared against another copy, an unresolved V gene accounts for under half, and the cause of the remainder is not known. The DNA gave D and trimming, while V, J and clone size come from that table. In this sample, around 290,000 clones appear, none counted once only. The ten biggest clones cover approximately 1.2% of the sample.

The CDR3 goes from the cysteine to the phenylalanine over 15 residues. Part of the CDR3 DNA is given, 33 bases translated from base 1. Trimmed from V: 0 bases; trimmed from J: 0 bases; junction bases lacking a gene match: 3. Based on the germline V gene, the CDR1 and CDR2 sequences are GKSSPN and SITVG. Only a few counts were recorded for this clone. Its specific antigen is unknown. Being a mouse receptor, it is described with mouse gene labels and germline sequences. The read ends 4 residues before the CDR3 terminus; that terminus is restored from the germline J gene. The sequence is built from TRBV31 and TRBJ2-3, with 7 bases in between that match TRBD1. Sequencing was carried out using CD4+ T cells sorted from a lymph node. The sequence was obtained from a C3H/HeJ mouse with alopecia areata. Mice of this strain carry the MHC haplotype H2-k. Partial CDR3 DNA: TGTGCCTGGAGTCTTCCCAGGGGGAGTGCAGAA. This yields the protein CAWSLPRGSAE. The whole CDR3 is CAWSLPRGSAETLYF.